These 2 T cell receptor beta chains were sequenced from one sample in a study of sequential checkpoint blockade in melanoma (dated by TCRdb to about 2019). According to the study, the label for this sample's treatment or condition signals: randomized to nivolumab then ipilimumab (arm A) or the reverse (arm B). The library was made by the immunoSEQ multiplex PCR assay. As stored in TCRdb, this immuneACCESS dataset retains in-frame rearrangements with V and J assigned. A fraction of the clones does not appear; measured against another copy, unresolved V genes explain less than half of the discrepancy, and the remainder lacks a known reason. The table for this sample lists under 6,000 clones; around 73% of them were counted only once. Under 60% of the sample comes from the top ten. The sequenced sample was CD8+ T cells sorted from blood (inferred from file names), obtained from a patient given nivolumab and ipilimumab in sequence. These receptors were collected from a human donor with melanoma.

The CDR3 region has the DNA TGTGCCAGCAGTCAATCTCCTGGCGGGCGAGAGCAGTACTTC. Protein product: CASSQSPGGREQYF. The chain carries TRBV27 and TRBJ2-7, with a tentative D call TRBD2 (5 bases). With 5 bases removed from V and 7 bases from J, the gap between germline ends came to 18 bases. This CDR3 region has 14 residues. Germline V gene data show CDR1 as MNHEY and CDR2 as SMNVEV (reference sequence).

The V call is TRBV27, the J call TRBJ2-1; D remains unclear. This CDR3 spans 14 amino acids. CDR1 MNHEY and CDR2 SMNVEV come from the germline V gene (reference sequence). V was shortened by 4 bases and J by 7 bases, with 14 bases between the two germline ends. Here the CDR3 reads CASSYGSSGNEQFF. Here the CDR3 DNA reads TGTGCCAGCAGTTACGGTAGCAGTGGGAATGAGCAGTTCTTC.